One T cell receptor beta chain is described in this entry. In the original processing: Amplification of reference gene primers was used by the study to estimate nucleated cell counts. Clones were sequenced by immunoSEQ multiplex PCR, and TCRdb holds only the in-frame ones, with some missing. The V and J calls and clone size were taken over from that table, and D and trimming were inferred from the DNA. The profile covers 180,000 or so clones, with around 84% appearing a single time and around 5.2% taken by the ten largest. The data originate from a study of blood T cell repertoires in COVID-19. This CDR3 region has 15 residues. Germline V CDR1 and CDR2: LNHDA, SQIVND (reference sequence). The V and J ends lost 7 bases and 9 bases respectively, with 22 bases between them.

This TCR was recovered from a woman older than 75 with acute or convalescent COVID-19. The sequenced material came from peripheral blood. The chain is built from TRBV19 and TRBJ1-5; no definite D call. DNA for the CDR3: TGTGCCAGTACCCCGGCAGGTCCCCCTTCAGGGCCCCAGCATTTT. It translates to CASTPAGPPSGPQHF.